Below are 20 T cell receptor beta chains sequenced from a single sample in a study of control samples from healthy donors and cancer patients. Sequencing used immunoSEQ multiplex PCR; TCRdb keeps in-frame clones, though not all of them. The data show around 80,000 clones, 75% to 95% seen once. Sequencing used blood. The receptors here all came from a man in his fifties or sixties in good health.

CDR3 bases: TGTGCCAGCAGGCCGAGGGCAGGGAATCAGCCCCAGCATTTT. Translating it yields CASRPRAGNQPQHF. The V gene is TRBV6-5, the J gene TRBJ1-5, with D possibly being TRBD1 (5 bases). This CDR3 region has 14 residues. V was shortened by 6 bases and J by 4 bases, with 13 bases between the two germline ends. The V gene's germline CDR1 is MNHEY and CDR2 SVGAGI.

The V gene is TRBV11-2, the J gene TRBJ2-1; 9 bases fit TRBD2. The CDR3 has 15 residues. The germline V gene encodes CDR1 SGHAT and CDR2 FQNNGV. J was trimmed by 3 bases and V by 5 bases; bases with no gene match: 5. The CDR3 DNA reads TGTGCCAGCAGCCTTCTAGCGGGGAGCTACAATGAGCAGTTCTTC. This sequence encodes CASSLLAGSYNEQFF.

This clone was found once. The gene calls are TRBV12-3 or TRBV12-4 and TRBJ1-1; D is uncertain. The CDR3 runs to 11 residues. Trimming removed 10 bases at V and 8 bases at J, with 14 bases between. The CDR3 region is CATSRRSEAFF. DNA for the CDR3: TGTGCCACCTCCCGAAGATCGGAAGCTTTCTTT.

This clone has a single count. The gene calls are TRBV19 and TRBJ1-1; maybe TRBD1 (5 bases). The CDR3 extends over 14 amino acids. The germline gives CDR1 LNHDA, CDR2 SQIVND (reference sequence). V was pared by 5 bases and J by 7 bases, with 17 bases between. The CDR3 DNA follows: TGTGCCAGTAGTGCCCCCCCGGGACTCAGTGAAGCTTTCTTT. This translates into CASSAPPGLSEAFF.

The chain has TRBV18 and TRBJ1-3; a weak D match, TRBD1 (5 bases). Germline V gene data show CDR1 as KGHSH and CDR2 as LQKENI. V lost 6 bases, J lost 4 bases, and 13 bases lay in between. CDR3 length: 14 residues. DNA for the CDR3: TGTGCCAGCTCCTTGTCTGGGGCAGGAAACACCATATATTTT. Translated, it gives CASSLSGAGNTIYF.

The V and J genes are TRBV5-1 and TRBJ2-7, with TRBD1 matching over 7 bases. From germline, CDR1 is SGHRS and CDR2 YFSETQ. The CDR3 consists of 14 residues. With V trimmed by 5 bases and J by 2 bases, 7 bases remained unmatched. Here the CDR3 DNA reads TGCGCCAGCAGAACCGGGACAGTAGCCTACGAGCAGTACTTC. Protein sequence: CASRTGTVAYEQYF.

V and J are TRBV12-5 and TRBJ1-3; perhaps TRBD1 as D (6 bases). The germline CDR1 and CDR2 sequences are LGHNT and FRNRAP. Trimming took 6 bases from V and 4 from J, leaving 16 bases between them. The CDR3 runs to 15 residues. CDR3 sequence: CASGAIGGQGNTIYF. CDR3 nucleotides: TGTGCTAGTGGCGCGATCGGGGGGCAAGGAAACACCATATATTTT.

The rearrangement joins TRBV19 to TRBJ1-5; D is unresolved. The germline V and J ends were trimmed by 3 bases and 5 bases, with 14 bases remaining between them. The length of the CDR3 is 15 residues. CDR1 LNHDA and CDR2 SQIVND come from the germline V gene (reference sequence). The DNA of the CDR3 is TGTGCCAGTAGTATTGGCTGGACGGCACATCAGCCCCAGCATTTT. Translated: CASSIGWTAHQPQHF.

The chain couples TRBV18 to TRBJ1-6; no definite D call. Trimming stripped 2 bases from V and 7 bases from J, with 15 bases between. The CDR3 contains 16 residues. Germline V CDR1 and CDR2: KGHSH, LQKENI. Here the CDR3 reads CASSPVSGVWNSPLHF. The CDR3 nucleotides read TGTGCCAGCTCACCAGTATCTGGGGTCTGGAATTCACCCCTCCACTTT.

This chain connects TRBV21-1 to TRBJ1-2. TRBV21-1 is a documented pseudogene. The CDR3 runs to 14 residues. CDR3 nucleotide sequence: TGTGCCAGCAGCGAGGGGAAGGCTAACTATGGCTACACCTTC. This codes for CASSEGKANYGYTF.

This chain links TRBV2 with TRBJ1-5; no clear D gene. Germline CDR1 is SNHLY and CDR2 is FYNNEI. The CDR3 sequence is 14 residues long. V lost 3 bases and J 1 base, leaving 7 bases between the germline ends. The CDR3 bases are TGTGCCAGCAGTGAGGACGGAAGCAATCAGCCCCAGCATTTT. This sequence encodes CASSEDGSNQPQHF.

CDR3 nucleotides: TGCGCCAGCAGCCAAGTGCGGGAGAAGAATGGCTACACCTTC. Its protein is CASSQVREKNGYTF. The rearrangement links TRBV4-1 to TRBJ1-2, with no clear D. The CDR3 consists of 14 residues. V gave up 1 base and J gave up 6 bases, with 12 bases separating them. Germline V CDR1 and CDR2: MGHRA, YSYEKL.

V and J are TRBV6-2 or TRBV6-3 and TRBJ1-1; D gene uncertain. The V gene's germline CDR1 is MNHEY and CDR2 SVGEGT. The V and J ends lost 3 bases and 2 bases respectively, with 10 bases between them. The CDR3 runs to 14 residues. CDR3 sequence reads: CASSYAVANTEAFF. CDR3 in DNA: TGTGCCAGCAGTTATGCAGTTGCTAACACTGAAGCTTTCTTT.

This rearrangement joins TRBV4-2 to TRBJ2-7, with 8 bases lining up with TRBD2. This CDR3 spans 16 amino acids. Germline loops: CDR1 LGHNA, CDR2 YNFKEQ. J gave up 5 bases and V 0 bases, and 9 bases lay outside the gene matches. The CDR3 DNA follows: TGTGCCAGCAGCCAAGATTTGGCGGGGGGTTATAACGAGCAGTACTTC. This encodes CASSQDLAGGYNEQYF.

The J gene is TRBJ2-6, the V gene TRBV3-1 (or the pseudogene TRBV3-2); 14 bases are shared with TRBD2. Germline lookup yields CDR1 LGHDT and CDR2 YNNKEL (reference sequence). V lost 5 bases, J lost 3 bases, and 9 bases stayed unmatched. This CDR3 has 19 residues. This CDR3 reads CASSDGTSGGAVGANVLTF. CDR3 nucleotides: TGTGCCAGCAGCGACGGGACTAGCGGGGGAGCCGTTGGGGCCAACGTCCTGACTTTC.

The rearrangement links TRBV3-1 (or the pseudogene TRBV3-2) to TRBJ2-1; 13 bases map to TRBD2. Germline loops: CDR1 LGHDT, CDR2 YNNKEL (reference sequence). J gave up 5 bases and V 1 base, and 2 bases lay outside the gene matches. The CDR3 runs to 16 residues. In DNA, the CDR3 is TGTGCCAGCAGCCAAGCCGGACTAGCGGGGGACAATGAGCAGTTCTTC. This sequence encodes CASSQAGLAGDNEQFF.

This CDR3 is CASSKDRGYGYTF. The CDR3 DNA follows: TGTGCCAGCAGCAAGGACAGGGGATATGGCTACACCTTC. The J gene is TRBJ1-2, the V gene TRBV7-6, with 9 bases lining up with TRBD1. The V and J ends lost 5 bases and 5 bases, in that order; junction bases with no gene match: 3. This CDR3 region has 13 residues. Germline V gene lookup returns CDR1 SGHVS and CDR2 FNYEAQ.

This clone was observed a single time. This sequence joins TRBV6-5 and TRBJ1-1, with a possible D match to TRBD1 (5 bases). V lost 6 bases and J 4 bases, leaving 15 bases between the germline ends. The CDR3 runs 14 residues. Germline V gene lookup returns CDR1 MNHEY and CDR2 SVGAGI. The chain's CDR3 is CASSASRVGTEAFF. CDR3 nucleotides: TGTGCCAGCAGCGCCAGCAGGGTAGGCACTGAAGCTTTCTTT.

The chain uses TRBV5-1 and TRBJ2-2; 11 bases are a match to TRBD1. The CDR3 is 16 amino acids. Germline CDR1 SGHRS, CDR2 YFSETQ. Germline trimming cut 7 bases from V and 4 bases from J; bases unmatched to any gene: 9. In DNA form, the CDR3 reads TGCGCCAGCCAGGGAGGACAGGGGGCGCGCACCGGGGAGCTGTTTTTT. Its translation is CASQGGQGARTGELFF.

The chain combines TRBV6-1 with TRBJ1-2; TRBD1 agrees at 7 bases. Germline loops: CDR1 MNHNS, CDR2 SASEGT. V lost 3 bases to trimming and J lost 4 bases; unmatched junction nucleotides: 8. CDR3 length equals 15 residues. The CDR3, as DNA: TGTGCCAGCAGTGATGGGGGAGGACAGGCCTATGGCTACACCTTC. Its protein is CASSDGGGQAYGYTF.